A selection of T cell receptor beta chains follows, all from one sample in a study of blood T cells in healthy people across ages. TCRdb re-called the 5' RACE reads through MiXCR, storing one row per CDR3 protein. The sample carries fewer than 750,000 distinct CDR3 sequences, 40% to 55% recorded once. What was sequenced was blood. These receptors were obtained from a man older than 75 in good health. Both conserved end residues are part of each CDR3. The D gene is left open where the match is weak. Clone sizes are given selectively: once, few, many, or a class where the clone is expanded.

TRBJ2-5 | . | . | TRBV5-5 | CASSFGYAGETQYF | TGTGCCAGCAGCTTTGGCTACGCGGGAGAGACCCAGTACTTC
TRBJ2-1 | . | TRBD1 | TRBV11-2 | CASSLGEPGQGNEQFF | TGTGCCAGCAGCTTAGGGGAACCAGGACAGGGCAATGAGCAGTTCTTC
TRBJ2-7 | few | TRBD2 | TRBV9 | CASSPTTSTYEQYF | TGTGCCAGCAGCCCGACGACTAGCACCTACGAGCAGTACTTC
TRBJ1-2 | . | TRBD1 | TRBV7-2 | CASSPSTGTGGIYGYTF | TGTGCCAGCAGCCCAAGTACCGGGACAGGGGGAATCTATGGCTACACCTTC
TRBJ1-2 | . | . | TRBV3-1 | CASSPTSGRTSWDYTF | TGTGCCAGCAGTCCCACCTCGGGGCGAACTTCCTGGGACTACACCTTC
TRBJ2-5 | . | TRBD2 | TRBV9 | CASSVGKRGSQETQYF | TGTGCCAGCAGCGTAGGAAAGCGGGGGAGCCAAGAGACCCAGTACTTC
TRBJ1-1 | few | . | TRBV7-9 | CASSKGRTEAFF | TGTGCCAGCAGCAAGGGTCGCACTGAAGCTTTCTTT
TRBJ2-5 | . | . | TRBV7-2 | CASSTKQSVETQYF | TGTGCCAGCAGCACCAAGCAAAGCGTAGAGACCCAGTACTTC
TRBJ1-2 | . | . | TRBV5-1 | CASSPLASHYGYTF | TGCGCCAGCAGCCCCCTCGCCAGCCACTATGGCTACACCTTC
TRBJ1-3 | once | . | TRBV4-3 | CASSHEIGARGNTIYF | TGCGCCAGCAGCCATGAAATTGGGGCGCGGGGAAACACCATATATTTT
TRBJ1-2 | . | . | TRBV29-1 | CSAAFTANYGYTF | TGCAGCGCTGCCTTTACAGCTAACTATGGCTACACCTTC
TRBJ2-3 | once | TRBD2 | TRBV5-6 | CASSSTFSGGASDTQYF | TGTGCCAGCAGCTCTACCTTTAGCGGGGGGGCCTCAGATACGCAGTATTTT
TRBJ1-2 | . | TRBD1 | TRBV3-1 | CASSQFAGTEVNYGYTF | TGTGCCAGCAGTCAGTTCGCCGGGACAGAAGTTAACTATGGCTACACCTTC
TRBJ2-3 | few | . | TRBV5-1 | CASSLLDPKDTQYF | TGCGCCAGCAGCTTGTTGGACCCAAAGGATACGCAGTATTTT
TRBJ1-6 | few | . | TRBV7-9 | CASSSQGIRSPLHF | TGTGCCAGCAGCTCGCAGGGAATCCGTTCACCCCTCCACTTT
TRBJ2-1 | . | . | TRBV14 | CASSQVGPRDEQFF | TGTGCCAGCAGCCAAGTGGGCCCCAGGGATGAGCAGTTCTTC
TRBJ1-1 | . | . | TRBV7-3 | CASRQGGTSPEAFF | TGTGCCAGCAGACAAGGCGGGACCTCGCCTGAAGCTTTCTTT
TRBJ1-2 | . | . | TRBV9 | CASTGTLEGHGYTF | TGTGCCAGCACCGGTACGCTAGAGGGTCACGGCTACACCTTC
TRBJ2-3 | few | TRBD1 | TRBV9 | CASSGAEWTGGTDTQYF | TGTGCCAGCAGCGGAGCGGAATGGACAGGCGGCACAGATACGCAGTATTTT
TRBJ1-4 | . | TRBD1 | TRBV20-1 | CSATQGTANEKLFF | TGCAGTGCTACCCAAGGGACAGCTAATGAAAAACTGTTTTTT
TRBJ2-5 | . | TRBD2 | TRBV20-1 | CSAKSPLAGGETQYF | TGCAGTGCCAAGAGTCCCCTAGCGGGGGGAGAGACCCAGTACTTC
TRBJ2-3 | . | . | TRBV9 | CASSVDHQGDTQYF | TGTGCCAGCAGCGTAGACCACCAGGGGGATACGCAGTATTTT
TRBJ2-1 | many | TRBD2 | TRBV6-5 | CASSYSPIGGGRVSYNEQFF | TGTGCCAGCAGTTACTCGCCCATAGGCGGGGGGCGAGTCTCCTACAATGAGCAGTTCTTC
TRBJ1-1 | . | . | TRBV25-1 | CASSDRGGNTEAFF | TGTGCCAGCAGTGACCGGGGAGGGAACACTGAAGCTTTCTTT
TRBJ2-1 | . | TRBD2 | TRBV13 | CASSLDPGLGGNEQFF | TGTGCCAGCAGCTTAGACCCCGGACTAGGAGGCAATGAGCAGTTCTTC
TRBJ2-5 | many | TRBD2 | TRBV6-6 | CASSPPEREPGLEETQYF | TGTGCCAGCAGTCCCCCTGAGCGGGAGCCTGGTTTAGAAGAGACCCAGTACTTC
TRBJ2-3 | few | TRBD2 | TRBV5-1 | CASSRPGLDRPDTQYF | TGCGCCAGCAGCCGCCCGGGACTAGATCGGCCAGATACGCAGTATTTT
TRBJ1-1 | . | . | TRBV7-3 | CASSLTRQPNTEAFF | TGTGCCAGCAGCTTAACGCGGCAGCCGAACACTGAAGCTTTCTTT
TRBJ1-2 | . | TRBD1 | TRBV2 | CASSATGGRGYTF | TGTGCCAGCAGTGCCACAGGGGGCCGGGGCTACACCTTC
TRBJ2-6 | once | . | TRBV27 | CASSQRGSGANVLTF | TGTGCCAGCAGTCAAAGGGGCTCTGGGGCCAACGTCCTGACTTTC
TRBJ1-2 | few | TRBD1 | TRBV20-1 | CSARRDRGDYGYTF | TGCAGTGCTAGGAGGGACAGGGGGGACTATGGCTACACCTTC